This T cell receptor beta chain came from a study of CD8 T cells in Susac syndrome. Trimming shortened V by 3 bases and J by 1 base, and 13 bases separated the two germline ends. The germline gives CDR1 DFQATT, CDR2 SNEGSKA (reference sequence). The CDR3 is 16 residues long. Bulk CD8+ and CD4+ cells came from magnetic negative isolation; CD8+ TEMRA by FACS. RNA in amounts of roughly 0.5 to 1 ug was reverse transcribed with random hexamers. Across 54 Vbeta and 13 Jbeta, TCR beta CDR3 was amplified with immunoSEQ multiplex PCR. Each CDR3 protein is one row after TCRdb ran MiXCR on the immunoSEQ multiplex PCR reads. The sample has some 220,000 distinct CDR3 sequences; around 95% are singletons.

The V and J genes are TRBV20-1 and TRBJ2-6; D ambiguous. This sequence originates from a human donor with multiple sclerosis. The specimen sequenced was CD4+ T cells from PBMCs. This CDR3 reads CSARGRHPSGANVLTF. The CDR3 DNA follows: TGCAGTGCTAGGGGCAGACATCCTTCTGGGGCCAACGTCCTGACTTTC.